This TCR beta chain was identified in a study of blood T cells in healthy people across ages. With a J-beta primer mix and a sample-barcoded 5' primer, a second PCR ran roughly 6 to 11 cycles. Using its own MiXCR run on the 5' RACE reads, TCRdb lists one record per CDR3 protein. The table lists hundreds of thousands of distinct CDR3 sequences, about 61% of them singletons. Study-wide results and caveats: Age showed a roughly linear inverse relationship with TCR beta diversity per million T cells.

Notes on this clonotype: What it binds is not known.

Sequencing was performed on blood. This receptor was obtained from a man aged 35 to 55 in good health.

CDR3 residues: CASSYVAGEVNEQFF. CDR3 DNA: TGTGCCAGCAGTTACGTAGCGGGAGAAGTTAATGAGCAGTTCTTC. The rearrangement uses TRBV6-2 or TRBV6-3 and TRBJ2-1; 9 bases line up with TRBD2. The germline gives CDR1 MNHEY, CDR2 SVGEGT. This CDR3 contains 15 residues. Unmatched junction bases numbered 6, after V lost 2 bases and J lost 7 bases.